The 30 T cell receptor beta chains in this list originate from one sample, sequenced in a study of T cell repertoires in aging, cancer and after chemotherapy. Rearranged V-D-J TRB sequences were amplified with a mixed TRB-A/B primer pool. A single record per CDR3 protein comes from TCRdb applying MiXCR to the multiplex PCR reads. The data show thousands of distinct CDR3 sequences, with approximately 40% seen just once and less than 6.5% held by the top ten. Peripheral blood genomic DNA, not sorted cells or RNA, was the template. Sequencing was performed on blood. These receptors were obtained from a human donor in good health.

This clonotype was observed a handful of times. The chain links TRBV7-9 to TRBJ2-7; TRBD2 agrees at 9 bases. Per the germline V gene, CDR1 is SEHNR and CDR2 is FQNEAQ (reference sequence). The CDR3 extends over 14 amino acids. V dropped 4 bases and J dropped 1; count of bases not matched to a gene: 2. The CDR3 DNA is TGTGCCAGCAGCTCCAGCGGGGGGTCCTACGAGCAGTACTTC. This gives the protein CASSSSGGSYEQYF.

This chain links TRBV20-1 with TRBJ2-5; D may be TRBD2 (6 bases). Looked up from germline, CDR1 is DFQATT and CDR2 is SNEGSKA (reference sequence). Trimming took 6 bases from V and 4 from J, leaving 12 bases between them. The CDR3 sequence is 12 residues long. The CDR3 region is CSAGTRSETQYF. In DNA, the CDR3 is TGCAGTGCCGGGACTCGATCAGAGACCCAGTACTTC.

The chain carries TRBV7-2 and TRBJ2-2; tentative D call: TRBD2 (7 bases). Between the trimmed V and J ends, which lost 4 bases and 2 bases, there was a span of 20 bases. From germline, CDR1 is SGHTA and CDR2 FQGNSA. This CDR3 has 18 residues. CDR3 residues: CASSSSVFRGANTGELFF. The CDR3 region has the DNA TGTGCCAGCAGCTCTAGTGTATTTCGGGGGGCCAACACCGGGGAGCTGTTTTTT.

The rearrangement uses TRBV5-6 and TRBJ2-7; 7 bases are shared with TRBD2. With V trimmed by 2 bases and J by 4 bases, 9 bases remained unmatched. The CDR3 has 15 residues. CDR1 SGHDT and CDR2 YYEEEE come from the germline V gene. Here the CDR3 DNA reads TGTGCCAGCAGCTTCTTCTGGACTAGTCGGTACGAGCAGTACTTC. This codes for CASSFFWTSRYEQYF.

The genes are TRBV5-6 and TRBJ1-6; D perhaps matches TRBD1 (5 bases). Germline V gene lookup returns CDR1 SGHDT and CDR2 YYEEEE. Trimming shortened V by 1 base and J by 10 bases, and 12 bases separated the two germline ends. CDR3 length equals 14 residues. The CDR3 DNA sequence: TGTGCCAGCAGCTTGAGGGGTGGTCGATCACCCCTCCACTTT. It codes for CASSLRGGRSPLHF.

CDR3 sequence reads: CAYTTGPGNTIYF. CDR3 in DNA: TGTGCCTACACGACAGGGCCCGGAAACACCATATATTTT. The chain joins TRBV30 to TRBJ1-3; 7 bases map to TRBD1. The CDR3 extends over 13 amino acids. From germline, CDR1 is GTSNPN and CDR2 SVGIG (reference sequence). V lost 7 bases to trimming and J lost 4 bases; unmatched junction nucleotides: 7.

A remark on this clonotype: One junction end disagrees with the germline gene, perhaps due to a read error. The chain employs TRBV7-3 and TRBJ1-1; D possibly corresponds to TRBD1 (6 bases). CDR3 length: 13 amino acids. Looked up from germline, CDR1 is SGHTA and CDR2 is FQGTGA. The CDR3 coding sequence is TGTGCCAGCAGCTCCGACCGGGACACTGAAGCTTTGTTT. Residues: CASSSDRDTEALF. The full variable domain, with the rest looked up from reference TRBV7-3 and TRBJ1-1, is GAGVSQTPSNKVTEKGKYVELRCDPISGHTALYWYRQSLGQGPEFLIYFQGTGAADDSGLPNDRFFAVRPEGSVSTLKIQRTERGDSAVYLCASSSDRDTEALFGQGTRLTVV.

The CDR3 here is CASGDSDGDIQYF. CDR3 nucleotides: TGTGCCAGTGGGGACTCAGATGGGGACATTCAGTACTTC. The chain combines TRBV19 with TRBJ2-4; D is possibly TRBD2 (6 bases). V was cut by 8 bases and J by 8 bases, with 16 bases left in between. Per the germline V gene, CDR1 is LNHDA and CDR2 is SQIVND (reference sequence). This CDR3 is 13 amino acids long.

This clonotype appeared a few times. The J gene is TRBJ1-5, the V gene TRBV19; D is unclear. In germline, CDR1 is LNHDA, CDR2 SQIVND (reference sequence). The length of the CDR3 is 13 residues. The V end lost 3 bases, the J end lost 3 bases, and 6 bases lay between the germline ends. The CDR3 DNA is TGTGCCAGTAGTATTGACCACAATCAGCCCCAGCATTTT. Its protein is CASSIDHNQPQHF.

This clonotype turned up a few times. The gene calls are TRBV5-1 and TRBJ2-3; D remains unclear. This CDR3 is built from 15 residues. V gave up 0 bases and J gave up 0 bases, with 8 bases separating them. The germline CDR1 and CDR2 sequences are SGHRS and YFSETQ. The CDR3 DNA reads as TGCGCCAGCAGCTTGGTAGGTCCCAGCACAGATACGCAGTATTTT. Translated: CASSLVGPSTDTQYF.

The chain combines TRBV10-3 with TRBJ2-3, with 10 bases identical to TRBD2. Germline-derived CDR1 and CDR2 are ENHRY and SYGVKD. The CDR3 is made up of 12 amino acids. Trimming cost V 11 bases and J 7 bases; bases outside gene matches: 6. This CDR3 is CAVLAGEYTQYF. The CDR3 coding sequence is TGTGCCGTTCTAGCGGGAGAATATACGCAGTATTTT.

In its sample, this clonotype was seen a few times. The chain links TRBV6-2 or TRBV6-3 to TRBJ1-5, with no clear D. CDR1 is MNHEY, CDR2 SVGEGT, per germline. CDR3 length: 12 amino acids. V dropped 7 bases and J dropped 1 base, with 5 bases sitting between them. CDR3: CASTESNQPQHF. CDR3 coding DNA: TGTGCCAGCACAGAAAGCAATCAGCCCCAGCATTTT.

The chain combines TRBV5-4 with TRBJ1-6, with D perhaps TRBD1 (6 bases). V lost 4 bases and J 3 bases, leaving 11 bases between the germline ends. The CDR3 runs 15 residues. The germline V gene encodes CDR1 SGHNT and CDR2 YYREEE (reference sequence). CDR3 DNA sequence: TGTGCCAGCAGCCTGGACAGCAGCTATAATTCACCCCTCCACTTT. Translated: CASSLDSSYNSPLHF.

This clonotype was seen more than once but under ten times. The chain has TRBV6-6 and TRBJ1-2; 7 nucleotides match TRBD1. Germline assignment: CDR1 MNHNY and CDR2 SVGAGI (reference sequence). This CDR3 is built from 10 residues. Trimming took 10 bases from V and 6 from J; bases not matched to a gene: 2. The CDR3 region is CAIGTDGYTF. The CDR3 DNA is TGTGCCATTGGGACAGATGGCTACACCTTC.

This clonotype is categorized as medium-sized (0.01 to 0.1%). The J gene is TRBJ1-2, the V gene TRBV19; 10 nucleotides match TRBD1. V was clipped by 7 bases and J by 8 bases; unmatched bases: 4. The CDR3 runs to 12 residues. Per the germline V gene, CDR1 is LNHDA and CDR2 is SQIVND (reference sequence). The CDR3 protein is CASIGQGEGYTF. CDR3 in DNA: TGTGCCAGTATCGGACAGGGGGAAGGCTACACCTTC. Supplemented by reference TRBV19 and TRBJ1-2, the full variable domain reads DGGITQSPKYLFRKEGQNVTLSCEQNLNHDAMYWYRQDPGQGLRLIYYSQIVNDFQKGDIAEGYSVSREKKESFPLTVTSAQKNPTAFYLCASIGQGEGYTFGSGTRLTVV.

The rearrangement links TRBV7-9 to TRBJ1-2; D ambiguous. The CDR3 is 11 residues long. Between the trimmed V and J ends, which lost 1 base and 8 bases, there was a span of 5 bases. Germline V lookup: CDR1 SEHNR, CDR2 FQNEAQ (reference sequence). The CDR3: CASSLVWGYTF. CDR3 nucleotides: TGTGCCAGCAGCTTAGTCTGGGGCTACACCTTC.

The chain carries TRBV6-4 and TRBJ2-5; D is possibly TRBD2 (6 bases). The germline gives CDR1 MRHNA, CDR2 SNTAGT. The CDR3 sequence is 15 residues long. V lost 3 bases to trimming and J lost 2 bases, with 13 bases between them. DNA of the CDR3: TGTGCCAGCAGTGAGAGTAGCGGAGCGCAAGAGACCCAGTACTTC. It specifies CASSESSGAQETQYF.

The chain couples TRBV6-2 or TRBV6-3 to TRBJ2-7, with D perhaps matching TRBD2 (7 bases). The germline CDR1 and CDR2 sequences are MNHEY and SVGEGT. This CDR3 has 16 residues. V lost 6 bases to trimming and J lost 5 bases, with 23 bases between them. CDR3 in amino acids: CASSPLGAGAAHEQYF. Written as DNA, the CDR3 is TGTGCCAGCAGCCCCCTCGGGGCGGGGGCGGCTCACGAGCAGTACTTC.

This sequence joins TRBV5-1 and TRBJ2-1; D possibly matches TRBD1 or TRBD2 (5 bases each). V lost 0 bases and J 8 bases, leaving 12 bases between the germline ends. The CDR3 spans 14 residues. Looked up from germline, CDR1 is SGHRS and CDR2 is YFSETQ. CDR3 in amino acids: CASSLVGAEDEQFF. CDR3 DNA: TGCGCCAGCAGCTTGGTTGGGGCGGAGGATGAGCAGTTCTTC.

V usage is TRBV12-3 or TRBV12-4 and J usage is TRBJ2-7; 9 bases align to TRBD2. The trim removed 7 bases at V and 1 base at J, leaving 17 bases unmatched. This CDR3 is built from 18 residues. This chain's CDR3 is CASTRVGSTSGLSYEQYF. The CDR3 nucleotides read TGTGCCAGCACCAGAGTAGGTTCAACTAGCGGGCTATCCTACGAGCAGTACTTC.

V gene TRBV6-5 combines with J gene TRBJ2-1; D is unclear. This CDR3 has 14 residues. V was clipped by 0 bases and J by 6 bases, with 9 bases between them. Germline assignment: CDR1 MNHEY and CDR2 SVGAGI. In DNA, the CDR3 is TGTGCCAGCAGTTACTCGGCCAAGGGCAATGAGCAGTTCTTC. Residues: CASSYSAKGNEQFF.

This clonotype has just a few counts. This chain joins TRBV27 and TRBJ2-1; TRBD2 agrees at 10 bases. The CDR3 length is 16 residues. The V gene's germline CDR1 is MNHEY and CDR2 SMNVEV (reference sequence). V was clipped by 5 bases and J by 8 bases; unmatched bases: 12. The CDR3 is CASSGNLAGAGYEQFF. CDR3 coding DNA: TGTGCCAGCAGTGGCAACCTAGCGGGAGCGGGCTATGAGCAGTTCTTC.

The chain is built from TRBV19 and TRBJ2-1; D tentatively reads TRBD1 or TRBD2 (6 bases each). The CDR3 covers 14 residues. The germline CDR1 and CDR2 sequences are LNHDA and SQIVND (reference sequence). The germline V and J ends were trimmed by 3 bases and 7 bases, with 13 bases remaining between them. CDR3 nucleotides: TGTGCCAGTAGTATTTGGGGGGCTCGGAATGAGCAGTTCTTC. It encodes CASSIWGARNEQFF.

This clonotype was seen more than once but under ten times. The gene calls are TRBV6-5 and TRBJ2-3; 7 nucleotides agree with TRBD2. The CDR3 has 16 residues. Germline CDR1 is MNHEY and CDR2 is SVGAGI. V lost 5 bases and J lost 2; bases outside the gene matches: 10. In nucleotides, the CDR3 is TGTGCCAGCAGTACCTACGGGGGGACCTTCACAGATACGCAGTATTTT. The encoded protein is CASSTYGGTFTDTQYF.

The chain has TRBV12-3 or TRBV12-4 and TRBJ1-1; 7 bases are shared with TRBD1. V trimming: 6 bases; J trimming: 0 bases; junction bases outside the gene matches: 10. The CDR3 is made up of 16 amino acids. This chain's CDR3 is CASSLHTGVLNTEAFF. Written as DNA, the CDR3 is TGTGCCAGCAGCTTGCATACAGGGGTCTTGAACACTGAAGCTTTCTTT.

The gene calls are TRBV12-3 or TRBV12-4 and TRBJ1-4; D is perhaps TRBD1 (5 bases). This CDR3 has 14 amino acids. The ends were cut back, 6 bases at V and 7 bases at J, with 15 bases in the middle. The CDR3 DNA sequence: TGTGCCAGCAGCCAGGAGGGACGCCGTGAAAAACTGTTTTTT. Residues: CASSQEGRREKLFF.

The CDR3 bases are TGCGCCAGCAGCTTGGCAACTAGCGTTAGCACAGATACGCAGTATTTT. Translation: CASSLATSVSTDTQYF. V is TRBV5-1 and J is TRBJ2-3, with TRBD2 matching over 7 bases. This CDR3 contains 16 residues. V gave up 0 bases and J gave up 0 bases; unmatched junction bases: 4. Germline V gene sequence: CDR1 SGHRS, CDR2 YFSETQ.

The chain links TRBV6-2 or TRBV6-3 to TRBJ2-7, with a possible D match to TRBD1 (6 bases). Germline-derived CDR1 and CDR2 are MNHEY and SVGEGT. Trimming took 5 bases from V and 2 from J, leaving 19 bases between them. The CDR3 extends over 16 amino acids. The CDR3 DNA follows: TGTGCCAGCAGTGCCTACACCGGGACACTCACCTACGAGCAGTACTTC. Protein sequence: CASSAYTGTLTYEQYF.

This clonotype was found a few times. The rearrangement uses TRBV6-2 or TRBV6-3 and TRBJ1-2, with D maybe TRBD1 (5 bases). The CDR3 spans 13 residues. Germline CDR1 and CDR2: MNHEY and SVGEGT. V lost 4 bases and J lost 7, with 13 bases in between. The CDR3 protein is CASSSGTRPGYTF. CDR3 bases: TGTGCCAGCAGTTCCGGGACCCGACCTGGCTACACCTTC.

This clonotype was counted only a few times. The rearrangement uses TRBV5-5 and TRBJ2-2; possibly TRBD2 for D (6 bases). The CDR3 length is 16 residues. From germline, CDR1 is SGHKS and CDR2 YYEKEE (reference sequence). Trimming pared 4 bases from V and 0 bases from J, leaving 13 bases between. CDR3 residues: CASSPLAGTNTGELFF. The CDR3 region has the DNA TGTGCCAGCAGCCCCCTCGCGGGGACGAACACCGGGGAGCTGTTTTTT.